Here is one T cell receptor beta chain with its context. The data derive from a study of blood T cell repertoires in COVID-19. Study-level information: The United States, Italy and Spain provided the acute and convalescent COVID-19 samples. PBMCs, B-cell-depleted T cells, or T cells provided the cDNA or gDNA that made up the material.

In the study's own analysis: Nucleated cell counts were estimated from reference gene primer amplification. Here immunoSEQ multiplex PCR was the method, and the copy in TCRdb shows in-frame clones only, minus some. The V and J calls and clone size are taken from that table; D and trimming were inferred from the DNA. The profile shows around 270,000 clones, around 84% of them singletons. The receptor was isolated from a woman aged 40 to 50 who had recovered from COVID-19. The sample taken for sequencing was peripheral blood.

The CDR3 loop is CASSDRAILAKNIQYF. The CDR3 DNA sequence: TGTGCCAGCAGCGACAGGGCCATCTTAGCCAAAAACATTCAGTACTTC. The chain is built from TRBV7-9 and TRBJ2-4; 7 bases line up with TRBD1. Germline assignment: CDR1 SEHNR and CDR2 FQNEAQ (reference sequence). The CDR3 sequence is 16 residues long. V shed 5 bases, J shed 0 bases, and the junction held 7 bases outside the gene matches.